This TCR beta chain is from a study of CD8 T cells in Susac syndrome. Study findings and constraints: Acknowledgment was made by the study that its TCR sequencing and HLA analysis involved a relatively small number of individuals.

Random hexamers were used to reverse transcribe the RNA input (about 0.5 to 1 ug). TCRdb recomputed calls from the immunoSEQ multiplex PCR reads with MiXCR, one row per CDR3 protein. The sample shows about 120,000 distinct CDR3 sequences, 85% to 95% of them seen only once. A remark on this clonotype: The target antigen is unknown.

The V and J ends lost 5 bases and 8 bases respectively, with 15 bases between them. CDR1 GTSNPN and CDR2 SVGIG come from the germline V gene (reference sequence). CDR3 length: 12 residues. The chain employs TRBV30 and TRBJ1-2, with no clear D. This clonotype was obtained from a human donor in good health. Sample: CD8+ T cells from PBMCs. CDR3 DNA: TGTGCCTGGGAAAAAGACTCGGCGGGCTACACCTTC. Its protein product is CAWEKDSAGYTF.